This T cell receptor (beta chain) was profiled in a study of Ad26.COV2.S vaccination and SARS-CoV-2 variants. Whole-study context: Recipients of Ad26.COV2.S got it intramuscularly, once or twice 56 days apart.

The treatment denotes: about 20 received Ad26.COV2.S at low or high dose, single or two shots; roughly 5 received placebo; per-sample allocation not given. The samples were gathered on day 63 after the first injection of vaccine or placebo. In Boston, an adult donor aged 18-55 years took part. About this clone itself: Antigen specificity is unknown.

Germline values: CDR1 SGHVS, CDR2 FNYEAQ. The CDR3 extends over 13 amino acids. With 1 base removed from V and 4 bases from J, the gap between germline ends came to 7 bases. Notes on the study in general: Responses of T cells in total may have been underestimated by the TCR breadth and depth analyses.

TCRdb's table, derived via immunoSEQ multiplex PCR, lists solely in-frame clones and lacks some. Altogether about 410,000 clones are present, 92% being singletons, with the ten largest covering over 1.5%. The V call is TRBV7-6, the J call TRBJ1-1, with D uncertain. This clonotype originated in a person between 18 and 65 years old who received the Ad26.COV2.S COVID-19 vaccine or a placebo. The material sequenced was peripheral blood, taken in a trial of Ad26.COV2.S vaccine versus placebo. The CDR3 bases are TGTGCCAGCAGCTTAGAAGGGTTCACTGAAGCTTTCTTT. This encodes CASSLEGFTEAFF.